The 27 T cell receptor beta chains presented below share a single source sample, sequenced in a study of human T cells and chemical hapten exposure (dated by TCRdb to about 2021). Total RNA was extracted from unfractionated whole blood that had been collected in Tempus Blood RNA tubes. During library preparation, unique molecular identifiers were attached to individual cDNA molecules so that TCRs could be counted in a quantitative, reproducible way. TCRdb reran the public reads through fastp at Q25 and MiXCR, keeping productive beta chains. Identical CDR3 protein sequences are pooled into one entry, listed with their most common genes and DNA. The sample table records about 120,000 distinct CDR3 sequences; 8.5% to 9% of these occur just once. The top ten clones comprise around 1.4% of the sample. Sequencing used whole blood. The source is a human donor in good health. Some clones in this sample may be carry-over from other donors' samples. Donor details come from another sample of the same person, matched by shared clones.

This chain connects TRBV6-2 or TRBV6-3 to TRBJ2-7, with a weak D call TRBD2 (5 bases). Germline V gene sequence: CDR1 MNHEY, CDR2 SVGEGT. Trimming shortened V by 4 bases and J by 3 bases, and 19 bases separated the two germline ends. This CDR3 spans 16 amino acids. CDR3 protein: CASSSYRTPFGYEQYF. The CDR3 DNA reads TGTGCCAGCAGTTCCTATAGGACTCCCTTCGGCTACGAGCAGTACTTC.

This clonotype was counted at least ten times. The gene calls are TRBV7-9 and TRBJ2-1, with TRBD2 as a possible D gene (5 bases). The CDR3 has 16 residues. Trimming left V 6 bases short and J 6 bases short, with 21 bases between. Germline loops: CDR1 SEHNR, CDR2 FQNEAQ (reference sequence). As DNA, the CDR3 is TGTGCCAGCAGGCAGGCGAGCGGTTTCGCTAGCAATGAGCAGTTCTTC. Protein: CASRQASGFASNEQFF.

This clonotype was seen ten or more times. The chain is built from TRBV5-1 and TRBJ1-1; D gene ambiguous. Germline V gene sequence: CDR1 SGHRS, CDR2 YFSETQ. CDR3 length equals 14 residues. Trimming took off 0 bases at V and 1 base at J, with 7 bases between the two ends. This CDR3 is CASSLALANTEAFF. The CDR3 DNA is TGCGCCAGCAGCTTGGCCCTCGCGAACACTGAAGCTTTCTTT. The complete variable domain, with remaining parts taken from reference TRBV5-1 and TRBJ1-1, reads KAGVTQTPRYLIKTRGQQVTLSCSPISGHRSVSWYQQTPGQGLQFLFEYFSETQRNKGNFPGRFSGRQFSNSRSEMNVSTLELGDSALYLCASSLALANTEAFFGQGTRLTVV.

The chain recombines TRBV7-3 with TRBJ2-3; 8 nucleotides align to TRBD1. Per the germline V gene, CDR1 is SGHTA and CDR2 is FQGTGA. Trimming removed 5 bases from V and 4 bases from J; junction bases left unmatched: 5. The CDR3 is 14 residues long. The CDR3 spells CASSTQDRADTQYF. The CDR3 DNA reads as TGTGCCAGCAGCACTCAGGACAGGGCAGATACGCAGTATTTT. The full variable domain, with the rest looked up from reference TRBV7-3 and TRBJ2-3, is GAGVSQTPSNKVTEKGKYVELRCDPISGHTALYWYRQSLGQGPEFLIYFQGTGAADDSGLPNDRFFAVRPEGSVSTLKIQRTERGDSAVYLCASSTQDRADTQYFGPGTRLTVL.

This clonotype has only a few counts. The CDR3 protein is CASSYPPGGHFLNTEAFF. The CDR3 DNA reads TGTGCCAGCAGTTACCCCCCAGGGGGCCACTTCTTGAACACTGAAGCTTTCTTT. This chain joins TRBV6-6 and TRBJ1-1; 8 nucleotides agree with TRBD1. Germline lookup yields CDR1 MNHNY and CDR2 SVGAGI (reference sequence). V was clipped by 2 bases and J by 0 bases; unmatched bases: 11. This CDR3 has 18 amino acids.

This clonotype was counted at least ten times. The rearrangement links TRBV19 to TRBJ2-7, with no clear D. CDR3 size: 13 residues. From germline, CDR1 is LNHDA and CDR2 SQIVND (reference sequence). Trimming took off 5 bases at V and 2 bases at J, with 10 bases between the two ends. The DNA for the CDR3 is TGTGCCAGTAGTCCACCAGCAGCCTACGAGCAGTACTTC. This gives the protein CASSPPAAYEQYF.

In its sample, this clonotype was seen many times. Written as DNA, the CDR3 is TGTGCCAGCAGTTACCAAGGGAAGGCTGAAGCTTTCTTT. Amino acid sequence: CASSYQGKAEAFF. The chain is built from TRBV6-2 or TRBV6-3 and TRBJ1-1; D uncertain. V lost 2 bases and J 6 bases, leaving 10 bases between the germline ends. CDR3 length: 13 residues. Germline V gene data show CDR1 as MNHEY and CDR2 as SVGEGT.

The rearrangement uses TRBV9 and TRBJ2-1; tentatively, D is TRBD2 (6 bases). CDR1 SGDLS and CDR2 YYNGEE come from the germline V gene. Trimming took off 4 bases at V and 8 bases at J, with 19 bases between the two ends. The CDR3 has 15 amino acids. The CDR3 reads CASSPEGGHLDEQFF. For the CDR3, the DNA is TGTGCCAGCAGCCCGGAGGGCGGACATCTGGATGAGCAGTTCTTC.

The rearrangement joins TRBV12-5 to TRBJ2-7; maybe TRBD1 (5 bases). Looked up from germline, CDR1 is LGHNT and CDR2 is FRNRAP. The CDR3 runs to 15 residues. Deletions cut 6 bases from V and 0 bases from J, with 15 bases between. CDR3 region: CASGGHTGVSYEQYF. The CDR3 nucleotides are TGTGCTAGTGGGGGCCATACAGGTGTCTCCTACGAGCAGTACTTC.

V gene TRBV5-1 combines with J gene TRBJ2-1; perhaps TRBD2 as D (6 bases). The CDR3 covers 15 residues. Looked up from germline, CDR1 is SGHRS and CDR2 is YFSETQ. V was pared by 1 base and J by 5 bases, with 13 bases between. The CDR3 loop reads CASSLSGSGHNEQFF. The DNA for the CDR3 is TGCGCCAGCAGCTTGTCAGGTAGCGGCCACAATGAGCAGTTCTTC.

This clonotype occurred a few times. The chain is built from TRBV11-1 and TRBJ2-7; D is unclear. Germline V gives CDR1 SGHAT, CDR2 FQDESV (reference sequence). The CDR3 spans 13 residues. The V gene lost 5 bases and the J gene lost 3 bases, with 11 bases spanning the gap. The CDR3 DNA follows: TGTGCCAGCAGCCCTGCAGTCGTCTACGAGCAGTACTTC. Translating it yields CASSPAVVYEQYF.

This clonotype was counted many times. The chain combines TRBV5-4 with TRBJ2-1; TRBD2 aligns across 12 bases. CDR1 and CDR2 from the germline V gene are SGHNT and YYREEE (reference sequence). The length of the CDR3 is 16 residues. Trimming cost V 0 bases and J 4 bases; bases outside gene matches: 2. The CDR3 DNA is TGTGCCAGCAGCTTGGTTCTAGCGGGAGGGTACAATGAGCAGTTCTTC. Encoded protein: CASSLVLAGGYNEQFF. The full variable domain, in which reference TRBV5-4 and TRBJ2-1 provide the parts outside the CDR3, is ETGVTQSPTHLIKTRGQQVTLRCSSQSGHNTVSWYQQALGQGPQFIFQYYREEENGRGNFPPRFSGLQFPNYSSELNVNALELDDSALYLCASSLVLAGGYNEQFFGPGTRLTVL.

The chain joins TRBV27 to TRBJ2-7, with 11 positions matching TRBD1. V was pared by 3 bases and J by 1 base, with 5 bases of the junction left unmatched. The CDR3 loop spans 16 amino acids. The germline V gene has CDR1 MNHEY and CDR2 SMNVEV (reference sequence). The CDR3 coding sequence is TGTGCCAGCAGTTTCTCCGGACAGGGGGCATCCTACGAGCAGTACTTC. Translation gives CASSFSGQGASYEQYF.

The V and J genes are TRBV7-9 and TRBJ1-5; D not resolved. Germline loops: CDR1 SEHNR, CDR2 FQNEAQ (reference sequence). The CDR3 runs to 14 residues. V was trimmed by 4 bases and J by 0 bases, leaving 7 bases between them. In DNA, the CDR3 is TGTGCCAGCAGCTCGACTATTAGCAATCAGCCCCAGCATTTT. This sequence encodes CASSSTISNQPQHF.

This clonotype was detected a few times. V usage is TRBV18 and J usage is TRBJ2-7; TRBD2 might be the D (5 bases). The CDR3 totals 13 residues. Trimming removed 2 bases at V and 5 bases at J, with 10 bases between. CDR1 KGHSH and CDR2 LQKENI come from the germline V gene. Here the CDR3 reads CASSPRGIDEQYF. CDR3 nucleotides: TGTGCCAGCTCACCAAGAGGGATCGACGAGCAGTACTTC.

This clonotype was seen at least ten times. The rearrangement links TRBV6-1 to TRBJ1-5; 10 bases agree with TRBD1. V dropped 8 bases and J dropped 6; count of bases not matched to a gene: 13. Germline values: CDR1 MNHNS, CDR2 SASEGT. CDR3 size: 16 residues. The CDR3 region has the DNA TGTGCCAGCGTTTCGACAGGGGGCGAGTGGAGTCAGCCCCAGCATTTT. This sequence encodes CASVSTGGEWSQPQHF.

This clonotype was counted at least ten times. In nucleotides, the CDR3 is TGCAGCGTTGAACTAGGGGGCCCCTACAATGAGCAGTTCTTC. This encodes CSVELGGPYNEQFF. This rearrangement joins TRBV29-1 to TRBJ2-1; 7 bases fit TRBD1. Trimming cost V 2 bases and J 2 bases; bases outside gene matches: 3. The CDR3 is 14 amino acids. CDR1 and CDR2 (germline): SQVTM, ANQGSEA.

At least ten counts were recorded for this clonotype. The V gene is TRBV5-1, the J gene TRBJ2-3, with TRBD2 identical over 11 bases. The junction had 0 bases not matched to a gene; V was cut back by 0 bases and J by 0 bases. CDR3 size: 16 residues. CDR1 and CDR2 (germline): SGHRS, YFSETQ. DNA of the CDR3: TGCGCCAGCAGCTTGGGACTAGCGGGGAGCACAGATACGCAGTATTTT. Residues: CASSLGLAGSTDTQYF.

This clonotype has a handful of counts. CDR3 DNA sequence: TGTGCCAGCAGCTTCTTCACGGGTTGGGAGACCCAGTACTTC. Encoded protein: CASSFFTGWETQYF. J is TRBJ2-5 and V is TRBV7-9; D is unresolved. The germline gives CDR1 SEHNR, CDR2 FQNEAQ (reference sequence). V lost 3 bases to trimming and J lost 5 bases, with 13 bases between them. The CDR3 spans 14 residues. The whole variable domain, filled in from reference TRBV7-9 and TRBJ2-5, reads DTGVSQNPRHKITKRGQNVTFRCDPISEHNRLYWYRQTLGQGPEFLTYFQNEAQLEKSRLLSDRFSAERPKGSFSTLEIQRTEQGDSAMYLCASSFFTGWETQYFGPGTRLLVL.

The V call is TRBV7-9, the J call TRBJ2-7; TRBD2 matches at 7 bases. The V and J ends lost 0 bases and 2 bases, in that order; junction bases with no gene match: 4. Germline values: CDR1 SEHNR, CDR2 FQNEAQ (reference sequence). The CDR3 covers 15 residues. The CDR3 loop reads CASSLAQRGPYEQYF. For the CDR3, the DNA is TGTGCCAGCAGCTTAGCCCAGCGGGGCCCCTACGAGCAGTACTTC.

This clonotype was observed a few times. The rearrangement links TRBV12-3 or TRBV12-4 to TRBJ2-5; D remains unclear. CDR3 length equals 15 residues. Deletions cut 5 bases from V and 5 bases from J, with 18 bases between. CDR3 sequence (DNA): TGTGCCAGCAGTCCTCCGAGCGCCAGAAGGGAGACCCAGTACTTC. As protein: CASSPPSARRETQYF.

This clonotype turned up a few times. The chain couples TRBV10-3 to TRBJ2-7; D call uncertain. Germline V gene data show CDR1 as ENHRY and CDR2 as SYGVKD. The CDR3 length is 16 residues. Trimming cost V 3 bases and J 7 bases, with 22 bases left between them. The CDR3 spells CAISDPSSSRGREQYF. CDR3 DNA sequence: TGTGCCATCAGTGACCCTTCTTCAAGTCGCGGTAGGGAGCAGTACTTC.

The V and J genes are TRBV13 and TRBJ2-7, with 9 bases lining up with TRBD2. V lost 4 bases to trimming and J lost 2 bases; unmatched junction nucleotides: 9. Looked up from germline, CDR1 is PRHDT and CDR2 is FYEKMQ (reference sequence). CDR3 length: 16 residues. The CDR3 is CASSSVLAGQAYEQYF. In DNA, the CDR3 is TGTGCCAGCAGCTCGGTACTAGCGGGCCAAGCCTACGAGCAGTACTTC.

This rearrangement joins TRBV20-1 to TRBJ2-1; D not resolved. This CDR3 has 16 amino acids. V was pared by 6 bases and J by 0 bases, with 18 bases between. From germline, CDR1 is DFQATT and CDR2 SNEGSKA (reference sequence). The CDR3 region is CSAHSMAASSYNEQFF. CDR3 sequence (DNA): TGCAGTGCACACTCCATGGCGGCGAGCTCCTACAATGAGCAGTTCTTC.

The rearrangement links TRBV24-1 to TRBJ2-1, with 16 positions matching TRBD2. The CDR3 is 17 residues long. Germline trimming cut 3 bases from V and 10 bases from J; bases unmatched to any gene: 8. Germline V gives CDR1 KGHDR, CDR2 SFDVKD. As DNA, the CDR3 is TGTGCCACCAGTGATGCCGGGACTAGCGGGAGGGCGGAGGAGCAGTTCTTC. Its protein product is CATSDAGTSGRAEEQFF.

The V call is TRBV12-3 or TRBV12-4, the J call TRBJ2-5, with D perhaps matching TRBD2 (7 bases). The CDR3 runs 16 residues. V lost 7 bases and J lost 2, with 20 bases in between. The CDR3 nucleotides are TGTGCCAGCACCCTGAGGGGGGGACCCGGACAAGAGACCCAGTACTTC. The encoded protein is CASTLRGGPGQETQYF.

In its sample, this clonotype was seen many times. This chain links TRBV7-8 with TRBJ2-7; 9 nucleotides match TRBD2. In germline, CDR1 is SGHVS, CDR2 FQNEAQ. The CDR3 covers 15 residues. Trimming at V came to 5 bases and at J to 6 bases, leaving 11 bases not matched to a gene. Written as DNA, the CDR3 is TGTGCCAGCAGCGAACTAGCGGGCGCCTCGGCCGAGCAGTACTTC. It is translated as CASSELAGASAEQYF.